This T cell receptor (beta chain) is drawn from a study of post-analysis software for immune sequencing data. Study information: The study covered relapsing-remitting, secondary progressive and progressive-relapsing courses of multiple sclerosis. Study-level points and caveats: For normalized Chao1 diversity, multiple sclerosis patients scored significantly lower than controls did. Same-batch samples co-clustered strongly by F measure. Patients had higher frequencies than controls of about 5 TRBV segments, including TRBV5-6, TRBV5-1 and TRBV20-1.

This clonotype was observed a few times. Antigen specificity is unknown. Germline CDR1 and CDR2: MNHEY and SVGAGI. With V trimmed by 4 bases and J by 5 bases, 9 bases remained unmatched. The CDR3 consists of 15 residues. The TCR beta cDNA libraries carried unique molecular identifiers. Each batch of about 0.95 to 10 million T cells produced roughly 500,000 cDNA molecules. TCRdb ran MiXCR on the PCR reads and lists one entry per CDR3 protein. The sample includes 800,000 to 950,000 distinct CDR3 sequences, roughly 50% of them seen just once. Specimen: blood. This receptor was identified in a girl between 5 and 17 years old with multiple sclerosis. V is TRBV6-5 and J is TRBJ2-7; 9 bases map to TRBD1. Here the CDR3 DNA reads TGTGCCAGCAGTTCCATACAGGGGGCAAGGCACGAGCAGTACTTC. This translates into CASSSIQGARHEQYF.